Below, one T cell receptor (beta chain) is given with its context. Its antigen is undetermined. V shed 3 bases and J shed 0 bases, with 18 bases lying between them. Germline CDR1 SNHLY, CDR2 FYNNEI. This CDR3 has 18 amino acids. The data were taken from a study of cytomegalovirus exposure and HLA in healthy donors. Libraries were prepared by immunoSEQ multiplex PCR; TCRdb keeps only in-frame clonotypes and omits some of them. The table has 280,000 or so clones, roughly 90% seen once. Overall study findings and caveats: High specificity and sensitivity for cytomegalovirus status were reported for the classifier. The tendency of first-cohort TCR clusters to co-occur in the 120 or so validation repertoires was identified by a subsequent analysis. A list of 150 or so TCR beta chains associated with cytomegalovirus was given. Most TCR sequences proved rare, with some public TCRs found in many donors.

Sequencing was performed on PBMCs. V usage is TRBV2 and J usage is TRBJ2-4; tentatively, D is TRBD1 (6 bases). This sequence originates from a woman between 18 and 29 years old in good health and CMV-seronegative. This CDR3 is CASSDFGRTAIAKNIQYF. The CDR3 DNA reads TGTGCCAGCAGTGATTTTGGTCGGACAGCCATAGCCAAAAACATTCAGTACTTC. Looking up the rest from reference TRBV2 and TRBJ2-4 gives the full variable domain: EPEVTQTPSHQVTQMGQEVILRCVPISNHLYFYWYRQILGQKVEFLVSFYNNEISEKSEIFDDQFSVERPDGSNFTLKIRSTKLEDSAMYFCASSDFGRTAIAKNIQYFGAGTRLSVL.